The next 11 T cell receptor beta chains were all read from a single sample in a study of T-cell memory formation after mild COVID-19. In TCRdb, the 5' RACE reads were re-called with MiXCR into one record per CDR3 protein. The sample consists of 400,000 or so distinct CDR3 sequences, roughly 21% of them appearing once. Source material: PBMCs or a T cell subset sorted from them (not recorded which). The receptors come from an adult woman who had mild COVID-19 (a few samples of this study predate the infection). Cell type and time point are not known.

V gene TRBV12-3 or TRBV12-4 combines with J gene TRBJ1-1, with D perhaps matching TRBD1 (5 bases). CDR3 length: 16 residues. Trimming shortened V by 5 bases and J by 6 bases, and 22 bases separated the two germline ends. CDR3 sequence: CASSPPGAGSRAEAFF. The CDR3 region has the DNA TGTGCCAGCAGTCCACCCGGCGCAGGGAGTAGGGCTGAAGCTTTCTTT.

This clonotype was counted between two and nine times. The rearrangement uses TRBV5-5 and TRBJ2-1; perhaps TRBD2 as D (5 bases). The germline V gene encodes CDR1 SGHKS and CDR2 YYEKEE (reference sequence). V was pared by 0 bases and J by 2 bases, with 9 bases between. The CDR3 sequence is 15 residues long. The CDR3 loop is CASSLEGVAYNEQFF. The CDR3 coding sequence is TGTGCCAGCAGCTTGGAGGGAGTAGCCTACAATGAGCAGTTCTTC. The full variable domain, rest sourced from reference TRBV5-5 and TRBJ2-1, is DAGVTQSPTHLIKTRGQQVTLRCSPISGHKSVSWYQQVLGQGPQFIFQYYEKEERGRGNFPDRFSARQFPNYSSELNVNALLLGDSALYLCASSLEGVAYNEQFFGPGTRLTVL.

The V gene is TRBV6-5, the J gene TRBJ1-1; D possibly corresponds to TRBD1 (5 bases). CDR1 MNHEY and CDR2 SVGAGI come from the germline V gene. CDR3 size: 13 residues. V shed 2 bases and J shed 8 bases, with 12 bases lying between them. The DNA of the CDR3 is TGTGCCAGCAGTTACGGAGTGGCAGGGGAAGCTTTCTTT. Residues: CASSYGVAGEAFF.

The chain couples TRBV30 to TRBJ1-1, with D unresolved. The CDR3 sequence is 12 residues long. The V end lost 4 bases, the J end lost 1 base, and 7 bases lay between the germline ends. CDR1 is GTSNPN and CDR2 is SVGIG in the germline V gene (reference sequence). CDR3 region: CAWKRQNTEAFF. The CDR3 DNA reads as TGTGCCTGGAAGCGCCAGAACACTGAAGCTTTCTTT.

The chain has TRBV4-3 and TRBJ1-2, with D maybe TRBD1 (5 bases). Per germline, CDR1 LGHNA and CDR2 YSLEER. The CDR3 has 17 residues. V lost 0 bases, J lost 1 base, and 15 bases lay in between. In DNA, the CDR3 is TGCGCCAGCAGCCAAGATCTTCTCAGGGCAGATAACTATGGCTACACCTTC. It is translated as CASSQDLLRADNYGYTF.

The table lists this clonotype with a few counts. The V call is TRBV24-1, the J call TRBJ1-1; 9 nucleotides match TRBD1. CDR1 is KGHDR and CDR2 is SFDVKD in the germline V gene. J was trimmed by 10 bases and V by 4 bases; bases with no gene match: 9. This CDR3 contains 14 residues. CDR3: CATSDPGTGRGAFF. The CDR3 bases are TGTGCCACCAGTGACCCTGGGACAGGGAGAGGAGCTTTCTTT.

This clonotype was detected only a few times. The V call is TRBV4-2, the J call TRBJ1-1, with 7 bases fitting TRBD1. The CDR3 runs 14 residues. The germline V gene encodes CDR1 LGHNA and CDR2 YNFKEQ. Trimming took 4 bases from V and 0 from J; bases not matched to a gene: 2. CDR3 sequence reads: CASSRGTVNTEAFF. CDR3 DNA: TGTGCCAGCAGCCGAGGGACAGTGAACACTGAAGCTTTCTTT.

The chain employs TRBV7-9 and TRBJ2-1; D might be TRBD2 (5 bases). The CDR3 runs to 13 residues. Between the trimmed V and J ends, which lost 5 bases and 9 bases, there was a span of 14 bases. The germline V gene encodes CDR1 SEHNR and CDR2 FQNEAQ (reference sequence). Here the CDR3 reads CASSPMVRGEQFF. In nucleotides, the CDR3 is TGTGCCAGCAGCCCCATGGTCCGGGGTGAGCAGTTCTTC.

In this sample, this clonotype turned up a few times. The V gene is TRBV5-1, the J gene TRBJ1-5; no firm D call. This CDR3 region has 15 residues. Germline CDR1 is SGHRS and CDR2 is YFSETQ. V lost 0 bases and J 0 bases, leaving 7 bases between the germline ends. The CDR3 reads CASSLGPISNQPQHF. Written as DNA, the CDR3 is TGCGCCAGCAGCTTGGGACCAATTAGCAATCAGCCCCAGCATTTT. The whole variable domain, remainder taken from reference TRBV5-1 and TRBJ1-5, is KAGVTQTPRYLIKTRGQQVTLSCSPISGHRSVSWYQQTPGQGLQFLFEYFSETQRNKGNFPGRFSGRQFSNSRSEMNVSTLELGDSALYLCASSLGPISNQPQHFGDGTRLSIL.

The genes are TRBV7-4 and TRBJ2-1; D unclear. The CDR3 is made up of 17 amino acids. Germline-derived CDR1 and CDR2 are SGHVT and SQSDAQ. Between the trimmed V and J ends, which lost 6 bases and 3 bases, there was a span of 21 bases. The CDR3 DNA follows: TGTGCCAGCAGTCACCGAATTTTTGTACCCAGCTACAATGAGCAGTTCTTC. This encodes CASSHRIFVPSYNEQFF.

This clonotype was counted a few times. The V gene is TRBV3-1, the J gene TRBJ2-7, with D uncertain. Germline V CDR1 and CDR2: LGHDT, YNNKEL (reference sequence). V lost 0 bases, J lost 2 bases, and 2 bases lay in between. The CDR3 covers 12 residues. CDR3 bases: TGTGCCAGCAGCCAAGAGCCCTACGAGCAGTACTTC. As protein: CASSQEPYEQYF.